This T cell receptor beta chain was recovered during a study of cytomegalovirus exposure and HLA in healthy donors. V was pared by 2 bases and J by 9 bases, with 9 bases of the junction left unmatched. The length of the CDR3 is 17 residues. CDR1 is SGHVS and CDR2 is FQNEAQ in the germline V gene. Study outcomes and limitations: It was taken for granted in presence/absence analyses that sequencing depth across donors was roughly uniform. According to an earlier analysis, most TCR beta V segments yielded productive rearrangements about 90% or about 30% of the time. Sequencing likely caused a cluster of highly shared sequence variants. TCR beta chains numbering some 160 were designated cytomegalovirus-associated.

A remark on this clone: What it binds is not known.

Primers for the PCR totalled 60 Vbeta and 13 Jbeta. Measured with immunoSEQ multiplex PCR; TCRdb has only the in-frame clones, and not every one. This sample has 220,000 or so clones; roughly 80% occur once, and the top ten carry 3% to 4%. The receptor's source is a male donor in good health and CMV-seronegative. Sequenced sample: PBMCs. The genes are TRBV7-8 and TRBJ2-4; 14 nucleotides line up with TRBD2. DNA for the CDR3: TGTGCCAGCAGCTTAATCCCGGGGACTAGCGGGAGAAGCATTCAGTACTTC. Translation: CASSLIPGTSGRSIQYF.